This T cell receptor (beta chain) was identified in a study of chemoradiotherapy in HPV16-positive cancers. The CDR3 extends over 15 amino acids. The V and J ends lost 3 bases and 1 base, in that order; junction bases with no gene match: 2. Looked up from germline, CDR1 is MNHNS and CDR2 is SASEGT. TCRdb's copy holds only in-frame clones and misses some; the assay was immunoSEQ multiplex PCR. In the table there are about 11,000 clones, 60% to 85% of which are singletons. In this sample, this clone turned up a few times. Its antigen is not identified. General observations from the study: Better recurrence-free survival went with HPV-responsive T-cell expansion in HPV16-positive patients.

This sequence was found in a human donor with HPV-associated anogenital cancer. The rearrangement links TRBV6-1 to TRBJ2-7; 11 nucleotides align to TRBD2. Specimen collection occurred from a patient who underwent chemoradiotherapy. CDR3 nucleotide sequence: TGTGCCAGCAGTGAGGGACTAGCGGAGTCCTACGAGCAGTACTTC. This translates into CASSEGLAESYEQYF.